This T cell receptor (beta chain) is from a study of CD8+ T cells in alopecia areata. Study-level results: Across lesional scalp, and particularly alopecia totalis/universalis, clonality surpassed that of normal scalp. Compared with mice, patients displayed less clear TCR sharing, possibly for HLA-related reasons. Scalp sample data also include resident alphabeta T cells from normal skin.

As the sequencing template, cDNA was produced by extracting RNA and reverse transcribing it. TCRdb's copy holds only in-frame clones and misses some; the assay was immunoSEQ multiplex PCR. The data hold roughly 150,000 clones, with roughly 60% observed a single time. As regards this clone: No antigen is known for it.

From PBMCs, CD4+ and CD8+ T cells were sorted. The CDR3 spans 12 residues. V lost 1 base to trimming and J lost 6 bases, with 6 bases between them. Germline assignment: CDR1 SGHTA and CDR2 FQGNSA. The source is a human donor in good health. Sequencing was done on a sample of CD4+ T cells sorted from blood. The chain carries TRBV7-2 and TRBJ1-2; TRBD1 might be the D (5 bases). CDR3: CASSLEGNGYTF. The CDR3 bases are TGTGCCAGCAGCTTAGAGGGGAATGGCTACACCTTC.